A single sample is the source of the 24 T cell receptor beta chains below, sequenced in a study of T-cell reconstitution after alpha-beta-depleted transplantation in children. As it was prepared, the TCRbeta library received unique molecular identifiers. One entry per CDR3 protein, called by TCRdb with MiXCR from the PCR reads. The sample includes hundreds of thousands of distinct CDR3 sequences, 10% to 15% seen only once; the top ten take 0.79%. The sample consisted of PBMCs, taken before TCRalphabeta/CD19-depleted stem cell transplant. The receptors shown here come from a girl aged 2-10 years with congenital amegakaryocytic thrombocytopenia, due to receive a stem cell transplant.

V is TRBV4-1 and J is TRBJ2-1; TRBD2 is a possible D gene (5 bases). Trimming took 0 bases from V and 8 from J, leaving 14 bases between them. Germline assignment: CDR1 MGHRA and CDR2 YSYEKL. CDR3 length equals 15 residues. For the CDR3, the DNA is TGCGCCAGCAGCCAAGATTGGCTGGAGGCTTATGAGCAGTTCTTC. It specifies CASSQDWLEAYEQFF.

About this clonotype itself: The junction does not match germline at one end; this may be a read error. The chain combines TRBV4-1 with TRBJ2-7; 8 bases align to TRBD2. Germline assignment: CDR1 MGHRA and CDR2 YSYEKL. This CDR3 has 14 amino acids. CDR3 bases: TGCGCCAGCAGTCCTGAGGGACTAGATTACGAGCAGCACTTC. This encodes CASSPEGLDYEQHF.

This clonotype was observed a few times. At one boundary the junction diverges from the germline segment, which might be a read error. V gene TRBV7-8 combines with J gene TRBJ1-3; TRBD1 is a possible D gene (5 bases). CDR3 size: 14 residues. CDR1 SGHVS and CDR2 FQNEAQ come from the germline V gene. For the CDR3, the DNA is TGTGCCGGCAGGGCCCCGGGCTCTGGAAACACCATATATTTT. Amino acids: CAGRAPGSGNTIYF. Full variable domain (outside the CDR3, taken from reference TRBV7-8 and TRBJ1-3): GAGVSQSPRYKVAKRGQDVALRCDPISGHVSLFWYQQALGQGPEFLTYFQNEAQLDKSGLPSDRFFAERPEGSVSTLKIQRTQQEDSAVYLCAGRAPGSGNTIYFGEGSWLTVV.

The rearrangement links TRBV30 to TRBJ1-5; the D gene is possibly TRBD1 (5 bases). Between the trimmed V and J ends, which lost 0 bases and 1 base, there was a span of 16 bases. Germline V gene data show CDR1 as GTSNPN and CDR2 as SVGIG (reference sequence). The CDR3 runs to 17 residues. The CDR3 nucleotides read TGTGCCTGGAGTGTACCGAAGATCCCAGGGAGCAATCAGCCCCAGCATTTT. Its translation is CAWSVPKIPGSNQPQHF.

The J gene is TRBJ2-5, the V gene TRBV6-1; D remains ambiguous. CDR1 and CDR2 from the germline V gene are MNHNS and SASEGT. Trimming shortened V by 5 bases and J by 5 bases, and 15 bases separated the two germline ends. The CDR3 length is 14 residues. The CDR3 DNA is TGTGCCAGCAGTACAAGGTGGCGGCCTGAGACCCAGTACTTC. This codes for CASSTRWRPETQYF.

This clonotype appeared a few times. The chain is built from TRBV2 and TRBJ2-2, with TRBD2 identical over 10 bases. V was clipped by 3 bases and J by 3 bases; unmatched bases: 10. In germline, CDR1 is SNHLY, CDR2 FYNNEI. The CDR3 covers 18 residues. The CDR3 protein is CASSEGFLAGEYTGELFF. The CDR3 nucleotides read TGTGCCAGCAGTGAGGGATTCCTAGCGGGAGAGTACACCGGGGAGCTGTTTTTT.

CDR3 bases: TGTGCCAGCAGCCCTGGCCTCGTCGCTACGCAGTATTTT. It yields the protein CASSPGLVATQYF. V and J are TRBV14 and TRBJ2-3; no definite D call. Germline V gives CDR1 SGHDN, CDR2 FVKESK. V lost 4 bases and J 8 bases, leaving 13 bases between the germline ends. CDR3 size: 13 residues.

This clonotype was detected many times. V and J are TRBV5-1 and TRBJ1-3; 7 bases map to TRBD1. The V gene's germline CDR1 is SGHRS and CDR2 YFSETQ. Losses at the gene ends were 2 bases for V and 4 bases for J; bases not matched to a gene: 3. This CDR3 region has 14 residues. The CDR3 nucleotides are TGCGCCAGCAGCTTACAGGGGTACGGAAACACCATATATTTT. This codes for CASSLQGYGNTIYF.

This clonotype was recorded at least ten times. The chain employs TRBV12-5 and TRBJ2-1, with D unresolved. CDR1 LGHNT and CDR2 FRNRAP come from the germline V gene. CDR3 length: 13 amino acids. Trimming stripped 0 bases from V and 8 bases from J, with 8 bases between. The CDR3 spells CASGLVPGHEQFF. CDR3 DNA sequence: TGTGCTAGTGGTTTGGTACCGGGCCATGAGCAGTTCTTC.

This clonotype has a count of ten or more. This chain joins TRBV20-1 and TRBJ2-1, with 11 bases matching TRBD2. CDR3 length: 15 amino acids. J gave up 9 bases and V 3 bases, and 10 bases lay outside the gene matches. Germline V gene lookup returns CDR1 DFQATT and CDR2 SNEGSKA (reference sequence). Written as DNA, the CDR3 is TGCAGTGCTAGCTTCGCTAGCGGGAGGACTGGTGAGCAGTTCTTC. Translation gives CSASFASGRTGEQFF.

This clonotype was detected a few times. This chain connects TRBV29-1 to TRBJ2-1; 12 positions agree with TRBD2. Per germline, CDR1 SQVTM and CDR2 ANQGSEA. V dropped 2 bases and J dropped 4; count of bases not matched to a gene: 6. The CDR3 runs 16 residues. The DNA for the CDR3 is TGCAGCGTTGAATTATCCGGGACTAGCGGGTACAATGAGCAGTTCTTC. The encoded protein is CSVELSGTSGYNEQFF.

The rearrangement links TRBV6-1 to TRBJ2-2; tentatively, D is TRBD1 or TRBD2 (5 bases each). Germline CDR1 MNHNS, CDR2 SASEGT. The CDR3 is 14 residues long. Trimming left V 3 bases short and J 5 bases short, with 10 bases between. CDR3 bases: TGTGCCAGCAGTGATTATTGGGGGACCGGGGAGCTGTTTTTT. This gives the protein CASSDYWGTGELFF.

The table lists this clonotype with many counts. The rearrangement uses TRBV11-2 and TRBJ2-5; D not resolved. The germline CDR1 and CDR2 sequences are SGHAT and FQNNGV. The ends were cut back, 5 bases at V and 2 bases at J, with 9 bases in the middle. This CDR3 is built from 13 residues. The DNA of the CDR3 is TGTGCCAGCAGCCCCCTCGGGCAAGAGACCCAGTACTTC. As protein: CASSPLGQETQYF.

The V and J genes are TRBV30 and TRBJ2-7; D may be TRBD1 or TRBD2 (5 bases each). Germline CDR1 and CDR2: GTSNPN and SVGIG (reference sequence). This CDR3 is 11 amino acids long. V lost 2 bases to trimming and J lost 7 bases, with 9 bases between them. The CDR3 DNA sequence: TGTGCCTGGAGTTTGGGGGTAGAGCAGTACTTC. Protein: CAWSLGVEQYF.

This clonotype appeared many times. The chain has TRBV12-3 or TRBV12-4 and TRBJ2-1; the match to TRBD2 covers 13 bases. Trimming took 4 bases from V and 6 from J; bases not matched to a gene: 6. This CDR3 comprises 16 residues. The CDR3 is CASSWAGTSGTNEQFF. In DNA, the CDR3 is TGTGCCAGCAGTTGGGCCGGGACTAGCGGGACCAATGAGCAGTTCTTC.

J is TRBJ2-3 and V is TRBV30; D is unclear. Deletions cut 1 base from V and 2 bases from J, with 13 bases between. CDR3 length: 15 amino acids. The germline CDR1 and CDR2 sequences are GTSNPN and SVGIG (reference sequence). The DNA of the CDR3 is TGTGCCTGGAGTGAAAGGGCCCTACCCACAGATACGCAGTATTTT. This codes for CAWSERALPTDTQYF.

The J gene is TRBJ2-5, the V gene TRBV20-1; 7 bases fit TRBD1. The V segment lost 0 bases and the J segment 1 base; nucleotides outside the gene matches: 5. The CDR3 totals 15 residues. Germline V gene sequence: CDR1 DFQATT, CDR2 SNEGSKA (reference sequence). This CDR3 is CSARDGDSSQETQYF. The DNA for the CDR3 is TGCAGTGCTAGAGATGGGGACAGTTCCCAAGAGACCCAGTACTTC.

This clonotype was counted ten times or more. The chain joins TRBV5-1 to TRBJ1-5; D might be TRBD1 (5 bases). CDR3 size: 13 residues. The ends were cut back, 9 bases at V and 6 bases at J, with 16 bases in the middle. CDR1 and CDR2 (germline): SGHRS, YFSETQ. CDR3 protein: CANKSRGPQPQHF. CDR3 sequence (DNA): TGCGCCAACAAGAGTCGGGGACCTCAGCCCCAGCATTTT.

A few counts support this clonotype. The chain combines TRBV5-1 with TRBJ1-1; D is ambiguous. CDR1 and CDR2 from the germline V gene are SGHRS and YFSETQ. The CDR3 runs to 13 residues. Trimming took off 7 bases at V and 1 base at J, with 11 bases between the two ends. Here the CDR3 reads CASRGGPNTEAFF. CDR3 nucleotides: TGCGCCAGCCGGGGAGGGCCGAACACTGAAGCTTTCTTT. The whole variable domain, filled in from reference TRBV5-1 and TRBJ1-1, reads KAGVTQTPRYLIKTRGQQVTLSCSPISGHRSVSWYQQTPGQGLQFLFEYFSETQRNKGNFPGRFSGRQFSNSRSEMNVSTLELGDSALYLCASRGGPNTEAFFGQGTRLTVV.

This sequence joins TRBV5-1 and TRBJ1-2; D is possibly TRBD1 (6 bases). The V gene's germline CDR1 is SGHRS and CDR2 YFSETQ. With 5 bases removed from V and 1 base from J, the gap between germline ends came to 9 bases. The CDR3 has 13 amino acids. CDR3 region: CASRQQGNYGYTF. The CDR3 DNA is TGCGCCAGCAGACAACAGGGTAACTATGGCTACACCTTC.

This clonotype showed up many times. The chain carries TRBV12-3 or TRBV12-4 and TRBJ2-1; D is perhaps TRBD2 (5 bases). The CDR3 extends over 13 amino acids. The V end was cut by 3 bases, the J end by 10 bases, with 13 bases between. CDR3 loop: CASSLMGVAEQFF. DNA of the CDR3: TGTGCCAGCAGTTTGATGGGAGTCGCCGAGCAGTTCTTC.

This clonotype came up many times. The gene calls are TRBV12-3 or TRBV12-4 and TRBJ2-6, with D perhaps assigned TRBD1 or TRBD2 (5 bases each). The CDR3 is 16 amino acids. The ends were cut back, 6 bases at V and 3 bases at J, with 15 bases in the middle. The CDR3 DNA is TGTGCCAGCAGCACCGGGGCTTTCTTTGGGGCCAACGTCCTGACTTTC. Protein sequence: CASSTGAFFGANVLTF.

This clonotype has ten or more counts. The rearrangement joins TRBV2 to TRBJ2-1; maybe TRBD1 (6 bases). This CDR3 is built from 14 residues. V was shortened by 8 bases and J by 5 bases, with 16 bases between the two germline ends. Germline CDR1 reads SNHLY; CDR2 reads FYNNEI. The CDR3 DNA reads TGTGCCAGCCCAATGACAGGCAACCACAATGAGCAGTTCTTC. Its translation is CASPMTGNHNEQFF.

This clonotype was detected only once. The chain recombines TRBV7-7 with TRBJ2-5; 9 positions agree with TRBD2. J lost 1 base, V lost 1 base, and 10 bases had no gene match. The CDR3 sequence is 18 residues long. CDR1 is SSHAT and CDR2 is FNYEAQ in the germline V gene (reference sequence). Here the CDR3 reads CASSLGTSATRLQETQYF. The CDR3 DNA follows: TGTGCCAGCAGCTTAGGGACTAGCGCGACTAGACTCCAAGAGACCCAGTACTTC.